This T cell receptor (beta chain) was captured by sequencing in a study of human T cells and chemical hapten exposure. Study background: Small pooled library volume differences chiefly drove per-sample TCR yield variation.

Ten or more counts support this clonotype. Per the original data handling: Per-sample TCR counts ranged from roughly 23,224 to 750,000, median around 100,000. TCRdb analysed the RACE reads with MiXCR anew, one entry per CDR3 protein. The V and J calls shown here were made by TCRdb, not taken from the authors' results. The repertoire holds 250,000 or so distinct CDR3 sequences, approximately 8.6% seen once, with less than 3% in the top ten. Time point specified: pre-sensitization, week 0. The treatment denotes: therapeutic diphenylcyclopropenone sensitization with weekly scalp DPC. Germline V gene lookup returns CDR1 SGDLS and CDR2 YYNGEE. The CDR3 loop spans 16 amino acids. V shed 1 base, J shed 12 bases, and the junction held 15 bases outside the gene matches.

J is TRBJ2-1 and V is TRBV9; the match to TRBD2 covers 8 bases. This sample comprised whole blood, obtained in connection with sensitization to the hapten diphenylcyclopropenone (DPC). This receptor was taken from a middle-aged woman with alopecia areata. Some clones in this sample may be carry-over from other donors' samples. CDR3 sequence reads: CASSVSGSGAEGRQFF. For the CDR3, the DNA is TGTGCCAGCAGCGTATCGGGTAGCGGGGCGGAAGGTCGGCAGTTCTTC.